This is a list of T cell receptor beta chains from one sample in a study of T-cell reconstitution after alpha-beta-depleted transplantation in children. TCRdb re-analysed the PCR reads in MiXCR, keeping a single row per CDR3 protein. Of around 360,000 distinct CDR3 sequences in the sample, approximately 10% are singletons; the top ten hold 2% to 3%. The sample here was PBMCs from the stem cell graft donor, taken from the stem cell graft. The receptors stem from a human donor who donated a stem cell graft to a child with acute lymphoblastic leukemia. CDR3s include the opening cysteine and the closing phenylalanine or tryptophan. The order of the fields is J gene, D gene, V gene, clone size, CDR3 length, CDR3 protein, CDR3 DNA. A D gene is named only where the DNA matches it firmly. Size is omitted from some rows. Given values are once, few, many or a class for expanded clones.

TRBJ2-3 - TRBV20-1 - 16 CSARDDRGVSTDTQYF TGCAGTGCTAGAGACGACAGAGGCGTCAGCACAGATACGCAGTATTTT
TRBJ2-4 - TRBV18 few 14 CASSPITGCNIQYF TGTGCCAGCTCACCTATTACAGGGTGTAACATTCAGTACTTC
TRBJ2-7 - TRBV10-3 many 12 CAISGTAYEQYF TGTGCCATCAGTGGGACTGCCTACGAGCAGTACTTC
TRBJ2-3 - TRBV5-1 few 16 CASSLGGGRHTDTQYF TGCGCCAGCAGCCTTGGGGGGGGGCGGCACACAGATACGCAGTATTTT
TRBJ1-5 - TRBV4-1 many 15 CASSQAADSNQPQHF TGCGCCAGCAGCCAAGCGGCAGATAGCAATCAGCCCCAGCATTTT
TRBJ2-1 TRBD2 TRBV11-2 - 15 CASSSTSGRGSEQFF TGTGCCAGCAGCTCCACTAGCGGGAGAGGAAGTGAGCAGTTCTTC
TRBJ2-6 - TRBV5-1 - 16 CASSERRSSGANVLTF TGCGCCAGCAGCGAGCGGCGGAGCTCTGGGGCCAACGTCCTGACTTTC
TRBJ2-2 - TRBV25-1 - 15 CASSETGLEPGELFF TGTGCCAGCAGTGAAACGGGCCTGGAGCCGGGGGAGCTGTTTTTT
TRBJ2-4 TRBD2 TRBV9 - 15 CASSPREGWRDSQYF TGTGCCAGCAGCCCCCGGGAGGGGTGGCGAGACAGTCAGTACTTC
TRBJ2-3 TRBD2 TRBV20-1 - 15 CSGTSGSTSTDTQYF TGCAGTGGGACTAGCGGGAGCACCAGCACAGATACGCAGTATTTT
TRBJ1-2 - TRBV24-1 few 11 CATSDSRGYTF TGTGCCACCAGTGATTCGCGGGGCTACACCTTC
TRBJ2-5 - TRBV28 few 15 CASSIQDGTQETQYF TGTGCCAGCAGTATACAGGACGGGACGCAAGAGACCCAGTACTTC
TRBJ1-6 TRBD1 TRBV27 - 15 CASSPGTAYNSPLHF TGTGCCAGCAGCCCCGGGACAGCTTATAATTCACCCCTCCACTTT
TRBJ2-7 TRBD2 TRBV28 many 14 CASSVNLAGREQYF TGTGCCAGCTCCGTCAATTTAGCGGGGCGGGAGCAGTACTTC
TRBJ1-5 - TRBV7-2 - 16 CASSFTIMDSNQPQHF TGTGCCAGCAGCTTCACGATAATGGATAGCAATCAGCCCCAGCATTTT
TRBJ1-2 TRBD1 TRBV7-9 - 14 CASSLSTGLHGYTF TGTGCCAGCAGCCTATCGACAGGGCTCCATGGCTACACCTTC
TRBJ2-7 - TRBV4-1 many 16 CASSQESSGLTYEQYF TGCGCCAGCAGCCAAGAAAGTTCAGGACTAACGTACGAGCAGTACTTC